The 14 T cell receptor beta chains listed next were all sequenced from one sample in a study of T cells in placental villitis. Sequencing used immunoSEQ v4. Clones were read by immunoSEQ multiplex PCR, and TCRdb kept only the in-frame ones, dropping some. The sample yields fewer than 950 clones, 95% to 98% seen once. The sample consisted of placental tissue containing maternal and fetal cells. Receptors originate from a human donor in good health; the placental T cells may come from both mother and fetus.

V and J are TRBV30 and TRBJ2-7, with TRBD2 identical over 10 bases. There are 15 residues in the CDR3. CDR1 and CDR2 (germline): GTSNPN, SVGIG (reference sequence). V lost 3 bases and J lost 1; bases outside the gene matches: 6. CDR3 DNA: TGTGCCTGGAGAATATTAGCGGGAGGATCCTACGAGCAGTACTTC. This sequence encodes CAWRILAGGSYEQYF. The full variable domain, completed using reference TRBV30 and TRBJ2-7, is SQTIHQWPATLVQPVGSPLSLECTVEGTSNPNLYWYRQAAGRGLQLLFYSVGIGQISSEVPQNLSASRPQDRQFILSSKKLLLSDSGFYLCAWRILAGGSYEQYFGPGTRLTVT.

The CDR3 nucleotides read TGTGCCAGTAGTATGGCCCTGGTCAAAAACATTCAGTACTTC. Amino acid sequence: CASSMALVKNIQYF. This chain joins TRBV19 and TRBJ2-4; D ambiguous. The CDR3 is 14 residues long. Germline V gene lookup returns CDR1 LNHDA and CDR2 SQIVND (reference sequence). The V end was cut by 3 bases, the J end by 3 bases, with 9 bases between.

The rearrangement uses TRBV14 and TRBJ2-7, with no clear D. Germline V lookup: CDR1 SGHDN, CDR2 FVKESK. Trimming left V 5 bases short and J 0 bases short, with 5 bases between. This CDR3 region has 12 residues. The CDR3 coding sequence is TGTGCCAGCAGCGCAAGCTCCTACGAGCAGTACTTC. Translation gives CASSASSYEQYF.

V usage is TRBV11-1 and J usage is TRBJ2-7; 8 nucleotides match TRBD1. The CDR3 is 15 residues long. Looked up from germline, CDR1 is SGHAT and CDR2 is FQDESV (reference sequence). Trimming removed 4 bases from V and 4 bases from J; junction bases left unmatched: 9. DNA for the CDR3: TGTGCCAGCAGCTGTTACCCCAGGGGGCCGTACGAGCAGTACTTC. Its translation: CASSCYPRGPYEQYF.

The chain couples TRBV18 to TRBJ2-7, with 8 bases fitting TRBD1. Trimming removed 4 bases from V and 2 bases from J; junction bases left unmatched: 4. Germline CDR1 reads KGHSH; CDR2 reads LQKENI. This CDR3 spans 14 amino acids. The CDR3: CASSRTGSTYEQYF. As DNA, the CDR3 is TGTGCCAGCTCACGGACAGGGTCTACCTACGAGCAGTACTTC.

Here the CDR3 DNA reads TGCAGCGTTGGAGAGGGTCGAGCCGGGGAGCTGTTTTTT. Its translation: CSVGEGRAGELFF. The rearrangement links TRBV29-1 to TRBJ2-2, with a weak D call TRBD2 (5 bases). Between the trimmed V and J ends, which lost 4 bases and 6 bases, there was a span of 12 bases. This CDR3 has 13 amino acids. Per the germline V gene, CDR1 is SQVTM and CDR2 is ANQGSEA.

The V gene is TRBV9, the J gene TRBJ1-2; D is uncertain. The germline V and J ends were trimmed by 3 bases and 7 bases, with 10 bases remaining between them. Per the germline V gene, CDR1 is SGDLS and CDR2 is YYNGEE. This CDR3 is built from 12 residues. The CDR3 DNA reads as TGTGCCAGCAGCGCATCAGAGGCTGGCTACACCTTC. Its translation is CASSASEAGYTF.

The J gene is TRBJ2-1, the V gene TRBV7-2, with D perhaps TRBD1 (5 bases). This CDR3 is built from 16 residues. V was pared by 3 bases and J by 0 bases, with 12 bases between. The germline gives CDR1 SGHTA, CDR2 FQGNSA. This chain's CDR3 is CASSFARQSSYNEQFF. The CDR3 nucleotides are TGTGCCAGCAGCTTCGCCCGACAGAGCTCCTACAATGAGCAGTTCTTC.

The CDR3: CASGLRLAGVYNEQFF. CDR3 nucleotides: TGTGCTAGTGGTTTGAGACTAGCGGGAGTCTACAATGAGCAGTTCTTC. The chain has TRBV12-5 and TRBJ2-1; 12 bases line up with TRBD2. The V gene end was trimmed by 2 bases and the J gene end by 3 bases; junction bases not matched to a gene: 2. The CDR3 has 16 amino acids. Per the germline V gene, CDR1 is LGHNT and CDR2 is FRNRAP.

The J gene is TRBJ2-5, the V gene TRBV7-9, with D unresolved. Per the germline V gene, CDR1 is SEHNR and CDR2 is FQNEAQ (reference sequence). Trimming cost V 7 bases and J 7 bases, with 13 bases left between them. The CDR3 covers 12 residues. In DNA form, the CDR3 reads TGTGCCAGCACCCAGGAGCTGGGGACCCAGTACTTC. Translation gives CASTQELGTQYF.

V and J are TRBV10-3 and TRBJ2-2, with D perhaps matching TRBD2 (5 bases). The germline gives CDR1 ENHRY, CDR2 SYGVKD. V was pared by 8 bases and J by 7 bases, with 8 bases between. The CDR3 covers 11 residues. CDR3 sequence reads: CAIGGYGELFF. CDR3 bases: TGTGCCATCGGAGGATACGGGGAGCTGTTTTTT.

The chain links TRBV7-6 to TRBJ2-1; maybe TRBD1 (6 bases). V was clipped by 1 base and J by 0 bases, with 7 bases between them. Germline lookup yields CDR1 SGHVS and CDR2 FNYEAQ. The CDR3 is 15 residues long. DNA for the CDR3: TGTGCCAGCAGCTTAGAAGGGGGCTCCTACAATGAGCAGTTCTTC. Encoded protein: CASSLEGGSYNEQFF.

Written as DNA, the CDR3 is TGTGCCAGCAGCTCAGGAGTTGTTTATGGCTATGGCTACACCTTC. This codes for CASSSGVVYGYGYTF. The V call is TRBV7-9, the J call TRBJ1-2; D uncertain. This CDR3 comprises 15 residues. CDR1 SEHNR and CDR2 FQNEAQ come from the germline V gene (reference sequence). V lost 4 bases and J 4 bases, leaving 16 bases between the germline ends.

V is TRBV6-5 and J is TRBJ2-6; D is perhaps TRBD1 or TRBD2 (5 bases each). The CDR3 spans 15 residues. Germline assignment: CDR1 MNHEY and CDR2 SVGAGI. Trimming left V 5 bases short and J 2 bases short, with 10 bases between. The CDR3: CASSRDGAGANVLTF. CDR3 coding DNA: TGTGCCAGCAGTCGGGACGGGGCTGGGGCCAACGTCCTGACTTTC.